This T cell receptor beta chain is drawn from a study of CD8 T cells in Susac syndrome. The CDR3 extends over 15 amino acids. Germline V gene data show CDR1 as KGHSH and CDR2 as LQKENI. The V gene lost 3 bases and the J gene lost 3 bases, with 14 bases spanning the gap. Sequencing of TCR beta was undertaken in CD8+ and CD4+ T cells derived from blood. TEMRA cells were enriched by FACS, while CD8+ and CD4+ T cells were obtained through a negative isolation that was performed magnetically. The RNA input was about 0.5 to 1 ug, and it was reverse transcribed with random hexamers. Across 54 Vbeta and 13 Jbeta, immunoSEQ multiplex PCR amplified TCR beta CDR3. MiXCR, run by TCRdb on the immunoSEQ multiplex PCR reads, gives a single entry per CDR3 protein. The sample has under 200,000 distinct CDR3 sequences; around 92% are singletons.

The source material was CD4+ T cells from PBMCs. The chain links TRBV18 to TRBJ2-5; TRBD2 might be the D (5 bases). This sequence originates from a human donor in good health. CDR3 loop: CASSPRARVEETQYF. The CDR3 region has the DNA TGTGCCAGCTCACCCCGCGCGAGGGTGGAAGAGACCCAGTACTTC.